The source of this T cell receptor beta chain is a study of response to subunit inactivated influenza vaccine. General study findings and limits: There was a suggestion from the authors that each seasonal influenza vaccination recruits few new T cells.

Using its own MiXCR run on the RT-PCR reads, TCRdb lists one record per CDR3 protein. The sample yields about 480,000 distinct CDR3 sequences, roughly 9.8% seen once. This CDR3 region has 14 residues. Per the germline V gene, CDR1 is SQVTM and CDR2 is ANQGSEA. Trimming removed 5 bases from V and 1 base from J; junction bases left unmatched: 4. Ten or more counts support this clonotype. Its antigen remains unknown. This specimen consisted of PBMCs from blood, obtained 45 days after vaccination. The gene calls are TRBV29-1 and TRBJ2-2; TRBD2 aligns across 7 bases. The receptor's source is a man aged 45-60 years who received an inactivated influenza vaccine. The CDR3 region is CSVLSGENTGELFF. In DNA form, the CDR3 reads TGCAGCGTTCTGAGCGGGGAGAACACCGGGGAGCTGTTTTTT.